The rows below give T cell receptor beta chains drawn from one sample of a study of T cells in Graves' hyperthyroidism and ophthalmopathy. One entry per CDR3 protein results from TCRdb running MiXCR on the multiplex PCR reads. The sample has about 580,000 distinct CDR3 sequences; approximately 44% are singletons. The specimen was peripheral blood or thyroid tissue (not recorded which). Receptors were obtained from a woman under 30 with Graves' hyperthyroidism. Each CDR3 is given with its conserved first and last residue. Fields, in order: clone size, D gene, J gene, V gene, CDR3 protein, CDR3 DNA. A D gene is named only where the DNA matches it firmly. Some rows have no size entry. The others give once, few or many, or a class for an expanded clone.

many | - | TRBJ2-7 | TRBV27 | CATHRGGTYEQYF | TGTGCCACACACAGGGGGGGAACCTACGAGCAGTACTTC
once | - | TRBJ1-4 | TRBV24-1 | CATSDHTGNEKLVF | TGTGCCACCAGTGACCATACGGGAAATGAAAAACTGGTTTTT
- | - | TRBJ2-5 | TRBV29-1 | CSVEITGDGETQYF | TGCAGCGTTGAAATCACGGGGGATGGGGAGACCCAGTACTTC
many | - | TRBJ2-5 | TRBV12-3/TRBV12-4 | CASSSDRPQETQYF | TGTGCCAGCAGTTCCGACAGACCACAAGAGACCCAGTACTTC
- | - | TRBJ2-2 | TRBV4-1 | CASSHIQGAGELFF | TGCGCCAGCAGCCATATACAGGGAGCCGGGGAGCTGTTTTTT
- | - | TRBJ2-7 | TRBV5-1 | CASSFASGVIVEQYF | TGTGCCAGCAGCTTCGCCTCAGGGGTGATCGTTGAGCAGTACTTC
- | - | TRBJ1-2 | TRBV13 | CASSSGRAIYGYTF | TGTGCCAGCAGCTCGGGACGGGCTATCTATGGCTACACCTTC
- | TRBD1 | TRBJ2-5 | TRBV7-3 | CASRRTGFKETQYF | TGTGCCAGCAGACGGACAGGGTTCAAGGAGACCCAGTACTTC
many | - | TRBJ2-2 | TRBV20-1 | CSAITGTADTGELFF | TGCAGTGCGATTACGGGGACTGCGGACACCGGGGAGCTGTTTTTT
- | TRBD1 | TRBJ1-5 | TRBV29-1 | CSARQGRRDQPQHF | TGCAGCGCTAGACAGGGGCGGAGGGATCAGCCCCAGCATTTT
many | TRBD1 | TRBJ2-7 | TRBV12-5 | CASGPGTAYEQYF | TGTGCTAGTGGCCCCGGGACAGCCTACGAGCAGTACTTC
- | TRBD2 | TRBJ2-1 | TRBV10-2 | CASRTSGTSNEQFF | TGCGCCAGCCGGACTAGCGGGACCTCCAATGAGCAGTTCTTC
many | - | TRBJ1-2 | TRBV14 | CASSQGVGGLDGYTF | TGTGCCAGCAGCCAAGGGGTCGGGGGGCTTGATGGCTACACCTTC
many | TRBD2 | TRBJ2-2 | TRBV20-1 | CSAPLSGASTGELFF | TGCAGTGCCCCCCTCAGCGGGGCGTCCACCGGGGAGCTGTTTTTT
few | TRBD1 | TRBJ1-6 | TRBV6-5 | CASSYSGTEFLNSPLHF | TGTGCCAGCAGTTACTCCGGGACAGAATTTTTGAATTCACCCCTCCACTTT
- | TRBD2 | TRBJ2-7 | TRBV24-1 | CASSQDSGRAGYYEQYF | TGTGCCAGCAGCCAAGATAGCGGGAGGGCCGGGTACTACGAGCAGTACTTC
many | - | TRBJ2-6 | TRBV7-2 | CASSLATGANVLTF | TGTGCCAGCAGTCTAGCTACTGGGGCCAACGTCCTGACTTTC
- | - | TRBJ1-2 | TRBV27 | CASSFGPLWGYTF | TGTGCCAGCAGTTTTGGGCCACTGTGGGGCTACACCTTC
many | - | TRBJ1-1 | TRBV5-1 | CASSLAGVGPGSEAFF | TGCGCCAGCAGCTTGGCTGGGGTGGGTCCCGGTTCTGAAGCTTTCTTT
- | TRBD2 | TRBJ2-7 | TRBV29-1 | CSVHLGLAGFYEQYF | TGCAGCGTTCACCTGGGACTAGCGGGATTCTACGAGCAGTACTTC
- | - | TRBJ2-5 | TRBV15 | CATSSLGSALQETQYF | TGTGCCACCAGCAGTTTGGGTAGCGCCCTACAAGAGACCCAGTACTTC
many | - | TRBJ1-2 | TRBV7-8 | CASRERAGANYGYTF | TGTGCCAGCAGGGAACGGGCGGGAGCTAACTATGGCTACACCTTC
- | - | TRBJ1-2 | TRBV29-1 | CGVEGGREGYGYTF | TGCGGCGTTGAGGGAGGGAGGGAAGGCTATGGCTACACCTTC